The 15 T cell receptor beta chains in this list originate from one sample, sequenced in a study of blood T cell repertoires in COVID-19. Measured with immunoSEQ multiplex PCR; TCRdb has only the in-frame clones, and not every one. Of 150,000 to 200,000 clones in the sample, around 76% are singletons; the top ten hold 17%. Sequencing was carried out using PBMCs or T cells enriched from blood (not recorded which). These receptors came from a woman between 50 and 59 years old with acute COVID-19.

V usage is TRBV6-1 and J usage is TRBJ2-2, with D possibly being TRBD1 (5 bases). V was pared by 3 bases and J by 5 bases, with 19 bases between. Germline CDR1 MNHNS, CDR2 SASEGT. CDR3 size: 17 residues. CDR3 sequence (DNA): TGTGCCAGCAGTGATGTCGGAACAGGTGGTAGGACCGGGGAGCTGTTTTTT. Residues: CASSDVGTGGRTGELFF.

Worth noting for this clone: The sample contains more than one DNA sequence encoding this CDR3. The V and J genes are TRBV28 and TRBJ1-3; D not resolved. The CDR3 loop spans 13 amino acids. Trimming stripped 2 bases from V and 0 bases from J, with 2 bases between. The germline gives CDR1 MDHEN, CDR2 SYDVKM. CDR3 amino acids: CASSLLSGNTIYF. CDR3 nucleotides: TGTGCCAGCAGTTTACTCTCTGGAAACACCATATATTTT.

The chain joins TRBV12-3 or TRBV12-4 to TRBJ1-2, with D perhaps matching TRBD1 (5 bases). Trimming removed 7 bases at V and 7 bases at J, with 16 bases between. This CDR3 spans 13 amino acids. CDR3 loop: CASKPTQAAGYTF. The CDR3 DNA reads TGTGCCAGCAAGCCTACACAGGCCGCTGGCTACACCTTC.

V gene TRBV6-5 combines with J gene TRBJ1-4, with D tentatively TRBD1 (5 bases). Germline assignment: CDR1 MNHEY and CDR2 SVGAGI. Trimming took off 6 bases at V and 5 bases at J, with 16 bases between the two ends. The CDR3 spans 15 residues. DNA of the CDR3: TGTGCCAGCAGCCCCCGGGACGGGAGGAATGAAAAACTGTTTTTT. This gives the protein CASSPRDGRNEKLFF.

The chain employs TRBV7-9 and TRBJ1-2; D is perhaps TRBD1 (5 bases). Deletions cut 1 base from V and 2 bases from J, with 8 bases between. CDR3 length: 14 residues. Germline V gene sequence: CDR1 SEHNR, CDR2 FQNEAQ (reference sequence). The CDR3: CASSLGQQNYGYTF. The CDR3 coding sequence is TGTGCCAGCAGCTTAGGACAGCAGAACTATGGCTACACCTTC.

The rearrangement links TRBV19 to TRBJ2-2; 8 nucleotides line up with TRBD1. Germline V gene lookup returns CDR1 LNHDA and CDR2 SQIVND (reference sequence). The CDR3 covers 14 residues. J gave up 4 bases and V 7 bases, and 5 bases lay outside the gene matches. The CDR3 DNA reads TGTGCCAGTATCGACAGGGGTTTCACCGGGGAGCTGTTTTTT. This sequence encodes CASIDRGFTGELFF.

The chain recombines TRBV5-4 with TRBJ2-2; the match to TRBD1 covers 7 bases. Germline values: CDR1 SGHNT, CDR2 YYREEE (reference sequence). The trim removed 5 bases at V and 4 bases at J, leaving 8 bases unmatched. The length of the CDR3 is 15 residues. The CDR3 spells CASRLHRGFTGELFF. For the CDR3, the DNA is TGTGCCAGCAGACTACACAGGGGATTCACCGGGGAGCTGTTTTTT.

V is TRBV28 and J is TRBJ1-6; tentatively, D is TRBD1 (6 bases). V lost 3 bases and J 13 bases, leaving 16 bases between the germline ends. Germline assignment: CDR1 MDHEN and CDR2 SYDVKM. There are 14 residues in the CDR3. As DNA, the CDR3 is TGTGCCAGCAGTTTCCCAGGGGTATTATCCCCCCTCCACTTT. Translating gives CASSFPGVLSPLHF.

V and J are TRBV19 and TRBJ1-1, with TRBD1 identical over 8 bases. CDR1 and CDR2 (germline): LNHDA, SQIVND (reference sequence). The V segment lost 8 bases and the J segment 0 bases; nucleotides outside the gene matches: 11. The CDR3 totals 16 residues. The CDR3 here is CASGSGQGLMNTEAFF. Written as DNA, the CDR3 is TGTGCCAGTGGAAGCGGACAGGGTCTTATGAACACTGAAGCTTTCTTT.

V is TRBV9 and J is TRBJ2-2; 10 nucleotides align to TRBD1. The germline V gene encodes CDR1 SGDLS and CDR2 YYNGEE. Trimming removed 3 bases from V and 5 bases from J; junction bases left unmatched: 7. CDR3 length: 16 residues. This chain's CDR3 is CASSAPGQGPTGELFF. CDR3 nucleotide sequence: TGTGCCAGCAGCGCCCCGGGACAGGGGCCGACCGGGGAGCTGTTTTTT.

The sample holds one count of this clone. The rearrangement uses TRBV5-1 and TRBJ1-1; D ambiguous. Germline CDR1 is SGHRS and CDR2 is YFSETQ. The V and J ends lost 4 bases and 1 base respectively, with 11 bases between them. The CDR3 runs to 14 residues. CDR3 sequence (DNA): TGCGCCAGCAGCACCGGAGCCCCGAACACTGAAGCTTTCTTT. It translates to CASSTGAPNTEAFF. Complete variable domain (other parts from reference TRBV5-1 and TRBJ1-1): KAGVTQTPRYLIKTRGQQVTLSCSPISGHRSVSWYQQTPGQGLQFLFEYFSETQRNKGNFPGRFSGRQFSNSRSEMNVSTLELGDSALYLCASSTGAPNTEAFFGQGTRLTVV.

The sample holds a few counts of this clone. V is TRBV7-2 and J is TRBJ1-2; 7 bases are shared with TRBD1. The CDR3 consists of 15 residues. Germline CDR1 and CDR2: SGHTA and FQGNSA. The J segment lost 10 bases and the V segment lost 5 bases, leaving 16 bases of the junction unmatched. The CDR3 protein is CASSLEWTGGRDYTF. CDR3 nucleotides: TGTGCCAGCAGCCTGGAATGGACAGGAGGGCGCGACTACACCTTC.

In DNA, the CDR3 is TGTGCCAGCGAGGGACAGGGGAACTCACCCCTCCACTTT. As protein: CASEGQGNSPLHF. The V and J genes are TRBV2 and TRBJ1-6; 10 nucleotides agree with TRBD1. J gave up 10 bases and V 8 bases, and 5 bases lay outside the gene matches. The germline V gene encodes CDR1 SNHLY and CDR2 FYNNEI. This CDR3 spans 13 amino acids.

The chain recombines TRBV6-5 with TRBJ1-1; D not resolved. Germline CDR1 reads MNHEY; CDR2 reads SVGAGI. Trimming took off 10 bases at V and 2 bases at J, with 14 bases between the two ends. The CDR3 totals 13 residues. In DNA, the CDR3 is TGTGCCACAAGTTGGACGGGAAACACTGAAGCTTTCTTT. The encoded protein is CATSWTGNTEAFF.

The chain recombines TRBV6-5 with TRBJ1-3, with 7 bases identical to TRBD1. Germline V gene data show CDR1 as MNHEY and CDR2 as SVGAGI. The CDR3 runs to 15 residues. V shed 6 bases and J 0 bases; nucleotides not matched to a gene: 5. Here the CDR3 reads CASRLAGGSGNTIYF. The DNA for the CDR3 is TGTGCCAGCAGACTTGCAGGGGGCTCTGGAAACACCATATATTTT.